Listed below are T cell receptor beta chains from one sample, sequenced in a study of regulatory T cells in long-lasting Graves disease. TCRdb passed the multiplex PCR reads through MiXCR, listing each CDR3 protein once. The repertoire holds around 420,000 distinct CDR3 sequences, with 15% to 18% as singletons. The sequences come from peripheral blood mononuclear cells (PBMCs), collected at new diagnosis, from a patient treated with antithyroid drugs. The receptors here all came from a female donor with Graves disease. Each CDR3 is given with its conserved first and last residue. Not all rows give a size; the values are once, few, many and, for expanded clones, a class.

v_gene,len,j_gene,abundance,CDR3aa
TRBV12-3/TRBV12-4,15,TRBJ2-1,many,CASSPTSGSYNEQFF
TRBV30,13,TRBJ1-1,many,CAWRLRMNTEAFF
TRBV27,13,TRBJ1-4,few,CASSRRGYEKLFF
TRBV12-3/TRBV12-4,15,TRBJ2-2,few,CASSSGLAGHGELFF
TRBV2,16,TRBJ1-4,many,CASRGRRGLEDEKLFF
TRBV9,15,TRBJ1-1,few,CASSHPGGQNTEAFF
TRBV29-1,12,TRBJ1-2,many,CSVRGRAYGYTF
TRBV19,15,TRBJ2-7,.,CASSMTSSSLYEQYF
TRBV6-1,13,TRBJ1-3,few,CASGERSGNTIYF
TRBV6-1,13,TRBJ2-7,many,CASRQGKPYEQYF
TRBV30,14,TRBJ2-7,many,CAWSRGGRLSEQYF
TRBV4-3,15,TRBJ2-1,few,CASSLADRGKNEQFF
TRBV18,16,TRBJ2-5,.,CASSPRVTSVGETQYF
TRBV9,19,TRBJ2-3,many,CASSVEASGSSTSTDTQYF
TRBV7-2,16,TRBJ2-4,few,CASSLARGAAKNIQYF
TRBV20-1,16,TRBJ2-3,few,CSARKRLALYADTQYF
TRBV10-2,15,TRBJ1-3,.,CASSEYRGSGNTIYF
TRBV7-8,16,TRBJ1-1,many,CASSFWNLAENTEAFF
TRBV12-3/TRBV12-4,16,TRBJ2-3,few,CASSLPRTGDTDTQYF
TRBV3-1,16,TRBJ2-1,many,CASSQVSLAGYNEQFF
TRBV7-2,16,TRBJ1-2,once,CACSGDGTGSFYGYTF
TRBV5-1,14,TRBJ1-3,many,CASSEELSGNTIYF
TRBV27,17,TRBJ1-5,many,CASSSPPRGGGKQPQHF
TRBV2,11,TRBJ1-1,many,CASKESTEAFF
TRBV19,12,TRBJ1-1,.,CASREGAAEAFF
TRBV13,13,TRBJ1-2,.,CASSWTGLYGYTF
TRBV7-9,17,TRBJ2-3,.,CASSSRRDRPRTDTQYF
TRBV19,14,TRBJ2-5,few,CASSSQAKGETQYF
TRBV27,15,TRBJ2-1,few,CASSLSIGGGNEQFF
TRBV10-2,17,TRBJ2-1,.,CASREDGTFGLNNEQFF
TRBV3-1,15,TRBJ2-1,many,CASSQETGYINEQFF
TRBV7-6,16,TRBJ1-5,many,CASSGGGQGSNQPQHF
TRBV27,14,TRBJ1-1,many,CASSLLQSGAEAFF
TRBV7-9,16,TRBJ1-2,few,CASSLEGQASNYGYTF
TRBV7-9,16,TRBJ2-7,few,CASSLTGLEGRYEQYF
TRBV6-5,17,TRBJ1-6,.,CASSYPEWGTGVSPLHF
TRBV6-1,15,TRBJ1-6,many,CASSRGQPINSPLHF
TRBV7-3,15,TRBJ2-1,.,CASSRTSGDYNEQFF
TRBV7-2,14,TRBJ1-5,.,CASSLFSGNQPQHF
TRBV9,17,TRBJ2-6,many,CASSVDLRNSGANVLTF
TRBV28,16,TRBJ1-1,many,CASPPPTGKENTEAFF
TRBV20-1,14,TRBJ2-7,many,CSAPGTSGTHEQYF
TRBV12-5,15,TRBJ2-3,many,CASGLVSLDTDTQYF
TRBV29-1,13,TRBJ2-3,.,CSGAGGGTDTQYF
TRBV11-2,14,TRBJ2-7,many,CASSLARGSYEQYF
TRBV30,14,TRBJ2-7,many,CAWSGNWEPGEQYF
TRBV20-1,13,TRBJ1-5,many,CSASSGGNQPQHF
TRBV28,12,TRBJ1-1,many,CASSLVQSEAFF
TRBV28,15,TRBJ2-1,many,CASSLRGVRYNEQFF
TRBV2,15,TRBJ1-5,many,CASSEWDFSNQPQHF
TRBV2,16,TRBJ2-5,medium-sized,CASRNWGQGGIETQYF
TRBV28,13,TRBJ1-2,many,CASSLRQGHGYTF